A single sample is the source of the 15 T cell receptor beta chains below, sequenced in a study of blood T cell repertoires in COVID-19. Sequencing used immunoSEQ multiplex PCR; TCRdb keeps in-frame clones, though not all of them. This table holds 200,000 to 250,000 clones, around 90% found once. The sequenced sample consisted of peripheral blood. The receptor source for this set is a man younger than 35 with active or convalescent COVID-19.

The V gene is TRBV2, the J gene TRBJ1-1; D ambiguous. The CDR3 consists of 13 residues. V gave up 4 bases and J gave up 0 bases, with 6 bases separating them. CDR1 SNHLY and CDR2 FYNNEI come from the germline V gene. CDR3 sequence: CASSAAVNTEAFF. The DNA of the CDR3 is TGTGCCAGCAGTGCTGCAGTGAACACTGAAGCTTTCTTT. Full variable domain (remainder filled in from reference TRBV2 and TRBJ1-1): EPEVTQTPSHQVTQMGQEVILRCVPISNHLYFYWYRQILGQKVEFLVSFYNNEISEKSEIFDDQFSVERPDGSNFTLKIRSTKLEDSAMYFCASSAAVNTEAFFGQGTRLTVV.

The chain is built from TRBV9 and TRBJ2-2; 7 bases align to TRBD1. Germline V gene lookup returns CDR1 SGDLS and CDR2 YYNGEE. V was pared by 3 bases and J by 8 bases, with 10 bases of the junction left unmatched. The CDR3 sequence is 15 residues long. Here the CDR3 DNA reads TGTGCCAGCAGCGCCGGGACAGCTCAGGTTGGGGAGCTGTTTTTT. This gives the protein CASSAGTAQVGELFF.

This chain connects TRBV7-9 to TRBJ1-2; tentatively, D is TRBD1 (6 bases). The CDR3 runs 16 residues. The germline gives CDR1 SEHNR, CDR2 FQNEAQ (reference sequence). The ends were cut back, 4 bases at V and 5 bases at J, with 20 bases in the middle. Here the CDR3 DNA reads TGTGCCAGCAGCTCACAGGACAGCGGGAGTCTGTATGGCTACACCTTC. The encoded protein is CASSSQDSGSLYGYTF.

V is TRBV7-2 and J is TRBJ1-2; D gene uncertain. Germline CDR1 SGHTA, CDR2 FQGNSA. V was clipped by 1 base and J by 0 bases, with 9 bases between them. The CDR3 sequence is 15 residues long. In nucleotides, the CDR3 is TGTGCCAGCAGCTTAGTTGGAGATCCTAACTATGGCTACACCTTC. This translates into CASSLVGDPNYGYTF.

The chain employs TRBV19 and TRBJ2-6, with D perhaps matching TRBD1 (6 bases). With 3 bases removed from V and 4 bases from J, the gap between germline ends came to 13 bases. CDR3 length: 16 amino acids. CDR1 LNHDA and CDR2 SQIVND come from the germline V gene (reference sequence). This chain's CDR3 is CASSMVGAWGANVLTF. As DNA, the CDR3 is TGTGCCAGTAGTATGGTGGGGGCATGGGGGGCCAACGTCCTGACTTTC.

This sequence joins TRBV12-3 or TRBV12-4 and TRBJ2-1; no clear D gene. The CDR3 is 12 residues long. The V end lost 1 base, the J end lost 8 bases, and 6 bases lay between the germline ends. The CDR3 DNA reads TGTGCCAGCAGTTTAGAGTACTATGAGCAGTTCTTC. As protein: CASSLEYYEQFF.

CDR3 in amino acids: CSVETGRDTIYF. The CDR3 coding sequence is TGCAGCGTTGAAACGGGGAGAGACACCATATATTTT. The gene calls are TRBV29-1 and TRBJ1-3; D is unresolved. CDR1 is SQVTM and CDR2 is ANQGSEA in the germline V gene. The V end was cut by 2 bases, the J end by 8 bases, with 10 bases between. The CDR3 contains 12 residues. The entire variable domain, with the rest obtained from reference TRBV29-1 and TRBJ1-3, is as follows: SAVISQKPSRDICQRGTSLTIQCQVDSQVTMMFWYRQQPGQSLTLIATANQGSEATYESGFVIDKFPISRPNLTFSTLTVSNMSPEDSSIYLCSVETGRDTIYFGEGSWLTVV.

The CDR3 loop reads CASSLVRGQLPSRANVLTF. The CDR3 DNA reads as TGTGCCAGCAGCTTAGTACGAGGACAGCTGCCAAGTAGGGCCAACGTCCTGACTTTC. The chain couples TRBV7-9 to TRBJ2-6; a weak D match, TRBD1 (6 bases). Germline V gene sequence: CDR1 SEHNR, CDR2 FQNEAQ (reference sequence). This CDR3 has 19 amino acids. Deletions cut 1 base from V and 5 bases from J, with 21 bases between.

This chain joins TRBV30 and TRBJ1-6; 7 bases align to TRBD1. The germline V gene has CDR1 GTSNPN and CDR2 SVGIG (reference sequence). The CDR3 spans 15 residues. The V and J ends lost 2 bases and 5 bases, in that order; junction bases with no gene match: 6. In nucleotides, the CDR3 is TGTGCCTGGAGTCTTGGGGACAGAGATAATTCACCCCTCCACTTT. This sequence encodes CAWSLGDRDNSPLHF.

V usage is TRBV28 and J usage is TRBJ2-1; 9 bases fit TRBD2. From germline, CDR1 is MDHEN and CDR2 SYDVKM. The CDR3 runs 15 residues. The junction had 4 bases not matched to a gene; V was cut back by 4 bases and J by 3 bases. CDR3 loop: CASSSLREGYNEQFF. CDR3 sequence (DNA): TGTGCCAGCAGTTCGTTGCGGGAGGGCTACAATGAGCAGTTCTTC.

The chain carries TRBV2 and TRBJ1-4; D is ambiguous. The germline gives CDR1 SNHLY, CDR2 FYNNEI. Trimming left V 6 bases short and J 5 bases short, with 7 bases between. This CDR3 has 12 amino acids. CDR3 bases: TGTGCCAGCAGGCAACAAAATGAAAAACTGTTTTTT. This encodes CASRQQNEKLFF.

The V and J genes are TRBV19 and TRBJ1-2; 7 bases match TRBD1. This CDR3 is built from 13 residues. V gave up 5 bases and J gave up 6 bases; unmatched junction bases: 6. Looked up from germline, CDR1 is LNHDA and CDR2 is SQIVND (reference sequence). CDR3 residues: CASSPRGTDGYTF. As DNA, the CDR3 is TGTGCCAGTAGTCCCCGCGGGACAGATGGCTACACCTTC.

V is TRBV18 and J is TRBJ2-7; 7 positions match TRBD2. CDR1 is KGHSH and CDR2 is LQKENI in the germline V gene. The CDR3 contains 15 residues. V lost 6 bases to trimming and J lost 7 bases; unmatched junction nucleotides: 15. Here the CDR3 reads CASSLGRGTTGEQYF. CDR3 nucleotides: TGTGCCAGCTCGCTGGGGAGAGGGACTACGGGGGAGCAGTACTTC. The variable domain in full, with the rest retrieved from reference TRBV18 and TRBJ2-7, is NAGVMQNPRHLVRRRGQEARLRCSPMKGHSHVYWYRQLPEEGLKFMVYLQKENIIDESGMPKERFSAEFPKEGPSILRIQQVVRGDSAAYFCASSLGRGTTGEQYFGPGTRLTVT.

This chain uses TRBV5-4 with TRBJ2-1, with D hard to call. CDR1 and CDR2 from the germline V gene are SGHNT and YYREEE (reference sequence). The CDR3 has 14 amino acids. The V end lost 1 base, the J end lost 4 bases, and 9 bases lay between the germline ends. CDR3 region: CASSLLSRYNEQFF. In nucleotides, the CDR3 is TGTGCCAGCAGCTTGTTAAGCCGGTACAATGAGCAGTTCTTC.

This rearrangement joins TRBV5-1 to TRBJ1-1, with D tentatively TRBD1 (5 bases). Germline values: CDR1 SGHRS, CDR2 YFSETQ. V was shortened by 0 bases and J by 2 bases, with 11 bases between the two germline ends. There are 15 residues in the CDR3. In DNA, the CDR3 is TGCGCCAGCAGCTTGGACAGGACCATCAACACTGAAGCTTTCTTT. It specifies CASSLDRTINTEAFF.